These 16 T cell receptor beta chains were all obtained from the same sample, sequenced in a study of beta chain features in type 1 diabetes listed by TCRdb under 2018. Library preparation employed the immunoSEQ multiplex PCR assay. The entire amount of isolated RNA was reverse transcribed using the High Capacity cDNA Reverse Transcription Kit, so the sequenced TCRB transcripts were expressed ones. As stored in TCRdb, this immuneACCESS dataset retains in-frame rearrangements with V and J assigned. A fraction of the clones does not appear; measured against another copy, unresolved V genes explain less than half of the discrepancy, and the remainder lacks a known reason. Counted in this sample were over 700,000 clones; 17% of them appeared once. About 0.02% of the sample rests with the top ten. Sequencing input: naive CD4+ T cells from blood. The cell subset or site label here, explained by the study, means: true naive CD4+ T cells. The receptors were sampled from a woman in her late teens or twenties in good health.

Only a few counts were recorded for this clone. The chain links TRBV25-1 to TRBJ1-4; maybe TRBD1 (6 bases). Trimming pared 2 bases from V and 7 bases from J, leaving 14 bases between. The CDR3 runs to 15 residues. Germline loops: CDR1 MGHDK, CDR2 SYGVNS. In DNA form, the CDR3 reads TGTGCCAGCAGTGAAGGGGGCAGTGGGACTGAAAAACTGTTTTTT. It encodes CASSEGGSGTEKLFF.

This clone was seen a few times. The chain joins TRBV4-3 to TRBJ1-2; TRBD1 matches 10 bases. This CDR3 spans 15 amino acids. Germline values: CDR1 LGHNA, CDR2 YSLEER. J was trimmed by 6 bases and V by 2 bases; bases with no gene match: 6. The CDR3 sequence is CASSQSPGTGDGYTF. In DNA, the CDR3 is TGCGCCAGCAGCCAAAGCCCCGGGACAGGGGATGGCTACACCTTC.

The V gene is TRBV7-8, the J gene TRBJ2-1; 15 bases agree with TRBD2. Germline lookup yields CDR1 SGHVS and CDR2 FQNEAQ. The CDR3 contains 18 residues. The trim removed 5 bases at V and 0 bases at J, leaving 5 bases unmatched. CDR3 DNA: TGTGCCAGCAGCCTTGGACTAGCGGGAGGGAGCTCCTACAATGAGCAGTTCTTC. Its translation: CASSLGLAGGSSYNEQFF.

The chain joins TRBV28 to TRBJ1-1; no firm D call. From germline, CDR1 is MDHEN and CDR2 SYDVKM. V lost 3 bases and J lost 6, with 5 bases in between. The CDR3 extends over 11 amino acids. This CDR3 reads CASSLYPEAFF. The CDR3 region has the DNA TGTGCCAGCAGTTTGTATCCTGAAGCTTTCTTT.

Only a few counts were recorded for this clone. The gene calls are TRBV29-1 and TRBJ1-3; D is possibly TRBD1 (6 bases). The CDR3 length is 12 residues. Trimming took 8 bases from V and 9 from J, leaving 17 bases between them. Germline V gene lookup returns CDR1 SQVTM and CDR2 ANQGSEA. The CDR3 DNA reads TGCAGCATACGGAGGGGGGCGAGCACCATATATTTT. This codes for CSIRRGASTIYF.

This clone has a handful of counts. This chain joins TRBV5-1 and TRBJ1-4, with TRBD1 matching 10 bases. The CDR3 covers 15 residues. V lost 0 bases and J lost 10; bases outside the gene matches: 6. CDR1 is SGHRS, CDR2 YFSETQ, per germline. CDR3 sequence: CASSLAPDRGRKLFF. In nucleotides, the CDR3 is TGCGCCAGCAGCTTGGCCCCAGACAGGGGGCGAAAACTGTTTTTT.

This chain's CDR3 is CASSLGGVYYNEQFF. The CDR3 coding sequence is TGTGCCAGCAGCTTGGGAGGGGTCTATTACAATGAGCAGTTCTTC. The V and J genes are TRBV5-4 and TRBJ2-1, with D perhaps being TRBD1 or TRBD2 (5 bases each). This CDR3 is 15 amino acids long. Germline assignment: CDR1 SGHNT and CDR2 YYREEE (reference sequence). V dropped 0 bases and J dropped 4 bases, with 11 bases sitting between them.

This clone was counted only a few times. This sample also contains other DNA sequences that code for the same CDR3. The CDR3: CASSPPGLAGYNEQFF. DNA for the CDR3: TGTGCCAGCTCACCACCTGGGCTAGCGGGATACAATGAGCAGTTCTTC. The V gene is TRBV18, the J gene TRBJ2-1; 9 bases fit TRBD2. This CDR3 has 16 amino acids. The V segment lost 0 bases and the J segment 4 bases; nucleotides outside the gene matches: 4. Looked up from germline, CDR1 is KGHSH and CDR2 is LQKENI.

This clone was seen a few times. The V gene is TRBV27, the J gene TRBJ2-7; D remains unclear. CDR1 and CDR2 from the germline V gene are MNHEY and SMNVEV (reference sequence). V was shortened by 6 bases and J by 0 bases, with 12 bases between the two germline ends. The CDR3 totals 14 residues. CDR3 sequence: CASRRQEFSYEQYF. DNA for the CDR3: TGTGCCAGCAGGCGTCAGGAATTCTCCTACGAGCAGTACTTC.

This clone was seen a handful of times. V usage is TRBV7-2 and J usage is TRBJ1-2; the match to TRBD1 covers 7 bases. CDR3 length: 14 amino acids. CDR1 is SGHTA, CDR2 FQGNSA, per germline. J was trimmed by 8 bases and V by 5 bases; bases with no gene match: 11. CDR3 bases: TGTGCCAGCAGCCAAAGACAGGGTTTGGAGGGCTACACCTTC. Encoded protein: CASSQRQGLEGYTF.

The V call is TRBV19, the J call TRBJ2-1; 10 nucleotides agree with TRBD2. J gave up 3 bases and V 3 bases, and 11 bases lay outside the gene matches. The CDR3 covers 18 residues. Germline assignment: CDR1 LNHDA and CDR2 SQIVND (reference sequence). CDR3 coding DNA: TGTGCCAGTAGTATCCCCTCTAGCGGGAGAGCTAACTACAATGAGCAGTTCTTC. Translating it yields CASSIPSSGRANYNEQFF.

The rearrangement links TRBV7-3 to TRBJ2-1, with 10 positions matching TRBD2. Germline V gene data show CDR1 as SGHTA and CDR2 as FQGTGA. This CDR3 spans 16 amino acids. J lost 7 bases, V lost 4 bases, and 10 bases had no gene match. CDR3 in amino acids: CASSYSPSGSFNEQFF. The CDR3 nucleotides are TGTGCCAGCAGCTATTCTCCTAGCGGGAGTTTTAATGAGCAGTTCTTC.

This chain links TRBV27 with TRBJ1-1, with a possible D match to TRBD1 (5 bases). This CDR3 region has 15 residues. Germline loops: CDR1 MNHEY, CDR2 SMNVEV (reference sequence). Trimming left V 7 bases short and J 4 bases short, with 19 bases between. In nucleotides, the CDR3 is TGTGCCAGCAACAAAACGCCCAGGGCTCTCACTGAAGCTTTCTTT. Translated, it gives CASNKTPRALTEAFF.

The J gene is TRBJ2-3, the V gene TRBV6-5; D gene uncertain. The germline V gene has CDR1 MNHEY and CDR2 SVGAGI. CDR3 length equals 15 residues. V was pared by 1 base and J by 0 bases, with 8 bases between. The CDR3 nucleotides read TGTGCCAGCAGTTACTTGAAGGACAGCACAGATACGCAGTATTTT. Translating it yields CASSYLKDSTDTQYF.

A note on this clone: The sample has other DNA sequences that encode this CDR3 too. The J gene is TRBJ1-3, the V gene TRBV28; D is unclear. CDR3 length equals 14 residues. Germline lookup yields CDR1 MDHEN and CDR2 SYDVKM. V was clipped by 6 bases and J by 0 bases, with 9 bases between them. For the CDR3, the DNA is TGTGCCAGCAGCCTAGTACTCTCTGGAAACACCATATATTTT. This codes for CASSLVLSGNTIYF.

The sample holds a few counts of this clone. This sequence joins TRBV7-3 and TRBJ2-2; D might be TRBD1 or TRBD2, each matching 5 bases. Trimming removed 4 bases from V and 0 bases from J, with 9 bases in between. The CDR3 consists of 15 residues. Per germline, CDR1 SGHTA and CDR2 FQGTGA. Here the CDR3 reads CASSSGRSNTGELFF. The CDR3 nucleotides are TGTGCCAGCAGCTCGGGACGCTCGAACACCGGGGAGCTGTTTTTT.